Listed below are T cell receptor beta chains from one sample, sequenced in a study of T cells in Graves' hyperthyroidism and ophthalmopathy. TCRdb re-derived calls from the multiplex PCR reads in MiXCR, one entry per CDR3 protein. The table includes approximately 530,000 distinct CDR3 sequences, over 15% detected once. Sequencing input: blood. These receptors originate from a woman between 18 and 29 years old with Graves' hyperthyroidism. Both conserved end residues are part of each CDR3. The order of the fields is J gene, clone size, V gene, D gene, CDR3 DNA, CDR3 protein. D genes are given only for firm matches. Rows give clone size only sometimes, using once, few, many, or a class for an expanded clone.

>TRBJ1-2|many|TRBV27|-
TGTGCCAGCAGAGCCTCCCTTCAGGCGAACTATGGCTACACCTTC
CASRASLQANYGYTF
>TRBJ2-5|many|TRBV29-1|TRBD2
TGCAGCGTCCTACTAGCGGAAGAGACCCAGTACTTC
CSVLLAEETQYF
>TRBJ2-1|many|TRBV28|-
TGTGCCAGCAGCACAGCGGCCTTGTCCTACAATGAGCAGTTCTTC
CASSTAALSYNEQFF
>TRBJ1-4|few|TRBV2|-
TGTGCCAGCAGACCGGGGGTTAATGAAAAACTGTTTTTT
CASRPGVNEKLFF
>TRBJ1-1|many|TRBV20-1|-
TGCAGTGCTAGCAATCAACCCGGGACCGGGGCCACTGAAGCTTTCTTT
CSASNQPGTGATEAFF
>TRBJ1-1|-|TRBV6-1|-
TGTGCCAGCAGTGAAGTCCGAGACGGCACTGAAGCTTTCTTT
CASSEVRDGTEAFF
>TRBJ2-3|few|TRBV7-2|-
TGTGCCAGCAGCTTAGTCGGGCAGGGAGGAGATACGCAGTATTTT
CASSLVGQGGDTQYF
>TRBJ2-2|-|TRBV20-1|-
TGCAGTGCTAGAGATAGGGGGAGCCGAGACACCGGGGAGCTGTTTTTT
CSARDRGSRDTGELFF
>TRBJ2-6|-|TRBV14|-
TGTGCCAGCAGCCTCCTGCCGGGGGCCGGGGCCAACGTCCTGACTTTC
CASSLLPGAGANVLTF
>TRBJ2-5|many|TRBV20-1|-
TGCAGTGCAAGACGGGCTAACCAAGAGACCCAGTACTTC
CSARRANQETQYF
>TRBJ1-2|few|TRBV29-1|-
TGCAGCGGAGGGAATAACTATGGCTACACCTTC
CSGGNNYGYTF
>TRBJ1-5|many|TRBV20-1|TRBD1
TGCAGTGCTAAGGGACAGACCAATCAGCCCCAGCATTTT
CSAKGQTNQPQHF
>TRBJ2-5|few|TRBV20-1|-
TGCAGCGGGAGAAGCGGGGAGACCCAGTACTTC
CSGRSGETQYF
>TRBJ2-3|-|TRBV7-7|-
TGTGCCAGCAGCTTAGGGACGGAGAGCACAGATACGCAGTATTTT
CASSLGTESTDTQYF
>TRBJ2-1|-|TRBV7-9|-
TGTGCCCTCAAGAGGAGCTCCTACAATGAGCAGTTCTTC
CALKRSSYNEQFF
>TRBJ1-4|-|TRBV7-9|-
TGTGCCAGCAGCCAAGAAATACAGGTCTTGAATGAAAAACTGTTTTTT
CASSQEIQVLNEKLFF
>TRBJ2-3|-|TRBV19|-
TGTGCCAGTAGTATAGATCCTAGTTCGGATACGCAGTATTTT
CASSIDPSSDTQYF
>TRBJ1-2|many|TRBV3-1|-
TGTGCCAGCAGCCCCAAGAAGCTTTCCAACTATGGCTACACCTTC
CASSPKKLSNYGYTF
>TRBJ2-1|once|TRBV7-8|TRBD2
TGTGCCAGCAGCTACAGGGCAAACAGACTAGCGGGATGGAATGAGCAGTTCTTC
CASSYRANRLAGWNEQFF
>TRBJ2-7|many|TRBV12-3/TRBV12-4|TRBD1
TGTGCCAGCAGCTTCGGACAGGGCTACGAGCAGTACTTC
CASSFGQGYEQYF
>TRBJ2-3|-|TRBV20-1|TRBD2
TGCAGTGCTACGGTTAGCGGGAGCGGCACAGATACGCAGTATTTT
CSATVSGSGTDTQYF
>TRBJ2-3|-|TRBV6-1|TRBD2
TGTGCCAGCAGCTGGACTAGCGGGGAGGCAGATACGCAGTATTTT
CASSWTSGEADTQYF
>TRBJ2-1|few|TRBV28|TRBD1
TGTGCCAGCAGTTTAGCCACAGGGGGGATACCTTACAATGAGCAGTTCTTC
CASSLATGGIPYNEQFF
>TRBJ1-3|few|TRBV12-3/TRBV12-4|-
TGTGCCAGCAGTTTTGGGGGCCGTGGAAACACCATATATTTT
CASSFGGRGNTIYF
>TRBJ2-5|few|TRBV6-1|TRBD2
TGTGCCAGCAGTGAACTCCGCCCAACAGCGGGAGCCCCAGTTGCAACCCAGTACTTC
CASSELRPTAGAPVATQYF
>TRBJ2-1|-|TRBV24-1|TRBD2
TGTGCCACCAGTGATTCTAGCGGGGTTTACAATGAGCAGTTCTTC
CATSDSSGVYNEQFF
>TRBJ2-5|few|TRBV6-1|TRBD1
TGTGCCAGCAGACCCCTGGACAGGCAAGAGACCCAGTACTTC
CASRPLDRQETQYF
>TRBJ2-7|-|TRBV28|TRBD2
TGTGCCGGAAGGGCGGATGACGGGCAGGGCCCAAGCGGGAGGATAGGCTACGAGCAGTACTTC
CAGRADDGQGPSGRIGYEQYF
>TRBJ1-1|-|TRBV12-3/TRBV12-4|TRBD1
TGTGCCAGCGACCTCGGACAGGGTGGGACTGAAGCTTTCTTT
CASDLGQGGTEAFF